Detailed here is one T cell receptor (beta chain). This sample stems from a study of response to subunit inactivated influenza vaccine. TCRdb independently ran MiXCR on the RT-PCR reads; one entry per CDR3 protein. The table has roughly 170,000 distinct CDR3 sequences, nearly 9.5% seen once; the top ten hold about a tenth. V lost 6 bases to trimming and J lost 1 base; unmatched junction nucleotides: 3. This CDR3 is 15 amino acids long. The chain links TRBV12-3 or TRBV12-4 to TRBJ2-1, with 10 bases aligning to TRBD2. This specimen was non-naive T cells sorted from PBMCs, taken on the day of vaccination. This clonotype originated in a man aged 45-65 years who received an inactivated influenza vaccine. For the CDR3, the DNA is TGTGCCAGCAGCCGAGCGGGGGGGTCCTACAATGAGCAGTTCTTC. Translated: CASSRAGGSYNEQFF.